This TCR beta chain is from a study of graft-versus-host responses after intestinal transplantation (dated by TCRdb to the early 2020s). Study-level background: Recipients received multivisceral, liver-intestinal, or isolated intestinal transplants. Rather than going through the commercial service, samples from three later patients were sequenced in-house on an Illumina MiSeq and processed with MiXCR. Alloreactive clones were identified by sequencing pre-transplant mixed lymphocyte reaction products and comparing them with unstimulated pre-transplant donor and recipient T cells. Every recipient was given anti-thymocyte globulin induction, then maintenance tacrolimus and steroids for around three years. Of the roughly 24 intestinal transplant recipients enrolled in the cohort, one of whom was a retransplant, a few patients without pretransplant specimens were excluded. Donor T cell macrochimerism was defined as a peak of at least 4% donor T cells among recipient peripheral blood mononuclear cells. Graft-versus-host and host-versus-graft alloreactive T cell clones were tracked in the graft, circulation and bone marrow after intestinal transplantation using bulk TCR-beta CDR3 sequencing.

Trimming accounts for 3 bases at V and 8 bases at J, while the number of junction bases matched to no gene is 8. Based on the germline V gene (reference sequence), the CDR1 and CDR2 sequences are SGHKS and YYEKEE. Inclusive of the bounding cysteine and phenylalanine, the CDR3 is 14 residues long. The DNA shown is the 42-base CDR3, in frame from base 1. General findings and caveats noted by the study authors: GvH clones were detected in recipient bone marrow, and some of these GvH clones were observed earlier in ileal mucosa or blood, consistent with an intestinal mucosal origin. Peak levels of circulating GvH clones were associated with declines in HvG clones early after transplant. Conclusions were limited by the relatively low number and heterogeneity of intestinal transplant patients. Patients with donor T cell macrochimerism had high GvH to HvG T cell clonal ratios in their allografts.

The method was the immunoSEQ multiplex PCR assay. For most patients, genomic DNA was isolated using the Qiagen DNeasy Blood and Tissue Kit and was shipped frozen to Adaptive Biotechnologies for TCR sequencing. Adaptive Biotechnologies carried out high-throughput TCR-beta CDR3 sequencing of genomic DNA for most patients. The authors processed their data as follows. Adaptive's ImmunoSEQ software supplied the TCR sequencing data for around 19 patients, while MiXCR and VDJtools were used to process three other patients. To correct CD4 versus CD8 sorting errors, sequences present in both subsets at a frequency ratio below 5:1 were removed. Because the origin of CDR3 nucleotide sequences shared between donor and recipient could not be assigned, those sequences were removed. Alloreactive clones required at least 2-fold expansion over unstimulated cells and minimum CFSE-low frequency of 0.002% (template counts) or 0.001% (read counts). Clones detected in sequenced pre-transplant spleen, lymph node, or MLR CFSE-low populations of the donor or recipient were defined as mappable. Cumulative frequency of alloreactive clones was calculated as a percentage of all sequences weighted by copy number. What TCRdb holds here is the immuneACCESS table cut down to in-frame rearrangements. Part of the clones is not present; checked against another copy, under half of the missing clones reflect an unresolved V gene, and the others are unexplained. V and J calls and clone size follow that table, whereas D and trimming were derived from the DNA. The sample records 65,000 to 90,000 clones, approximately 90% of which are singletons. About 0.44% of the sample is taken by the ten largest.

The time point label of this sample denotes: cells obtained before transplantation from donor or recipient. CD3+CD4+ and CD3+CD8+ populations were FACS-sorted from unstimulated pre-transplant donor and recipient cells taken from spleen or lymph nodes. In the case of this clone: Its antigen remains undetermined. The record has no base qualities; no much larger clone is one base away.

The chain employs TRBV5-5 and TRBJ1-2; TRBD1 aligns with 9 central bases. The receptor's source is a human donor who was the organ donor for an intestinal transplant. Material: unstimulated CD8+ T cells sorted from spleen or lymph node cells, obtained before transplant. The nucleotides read TGTGCCAGCAGCTGGGACAGGGTATTAGAGGGCTACACCTTC. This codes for CASSWDRVLEGYTF.